The 22 T cell receptor beta chains in this list originate from one sample, sequenced in a study of shared clonotypes between healthy human individuals. Sequenced by immunoSEQ multiplex PCR; TCRdb stores in-frame clones only, minus some. This sample has around 2.1 million clones, with roughly 91% found just once. Terminally differentiated effector memory CD45RA+ cells were left out of the naive CD8 fraction, which was CD45RO-negative and positively selected for CCR7. Sequenced input: naive CD8+ T cells from PBMCs. Source of these receptors: a man between 18 and 29 years old in good health. Some clones in this sample may be carry-over from other donors' samples.

This rearrangement joins TRBV28 to TRBJ2-1; 9 positions match TRBD2. Germline assignment: CDR1 MDHEN and CDR2 SYDVKM. The CDR3 has 16 amino acids. After removal of 0 bases from V and 5 bases from J, the junction contained 5 bases not matched to a gene. CDR3 in amino acids: CASSLWASGTHNEQFF. For the CDR3, the DNA is TGTGCCAGCAGTTTATGGGCTAGCGGGACCCACAATGAGCAGTTCTTC.

The rearrangement uses TRBV10-3 and TRBJ1-1; unclear D gene. The V and J ends lost 0 bases and 1 base respectively, with 9 bases between them. Germline V gene sequence: CDR1 ENHRY, CDR2 SYGVKD. This CDR3 has 15 residues. DNA of the CDR3: TGTGCCATCAGTGAGTCGGTGACGAAGAACACTGAAGCTTTCTTT. Translated: CAISESVTKNTEAFF.

This chain uses TRBV18 with TRBJ1-5, with D unresolved. V was pared by 6 bases and J by 3 bases, with 15 bases between. This CDR3 is built from 15 residues. Germline values: CDR1 KGHSH, CDR2 LQKENI. CDR3 nucleotide sequence: TGTGCCAGCTCTGCACCCCCCGGATACAATCAGCCCCAGCATTTT. It specifies CASSAPPGYNQPQHF.

This sequence joins TRBV5-6 and TRBJ2-2; TRBD1 matches at 8 bases. V was pared by 0 bases and J by 5 bases, with 3 bases of the junction left unmatched. Germline CDR1 reads SGHDT; CDR2 reads YYEEEE. This CDR3 region has 15 residues. CDR3 coding DNA: TGTGCCAGCAGCTTGGCAGGGGGCTATACCGGGGAGCTGTTTTTT. This codes for CASSLAGGYTGELFF.

The chain has TRBV7-9 and TRBJ1-1, with a weak D call TRBD1 (5 bases). This CDR3 is 14 amino acids long. V was shortened by 5 bases and J by 4 bases, with 14 bases between the two germline ends. In germline, CDR1 is SEHNR, CDR2 FQNEAQ (reference sequence). Written as DNA, the CDR3 is TGTGCCAGCAGCCCCTCGAGGGGAGGCACTGAAGCTTTCTTT. Protein: CASSPSRGGTEAFF. Using reference TRBV7-9 and TRBJ1-1 for the parts outside the CDR3, the full variable domain is DTGVSQNPRHKITKRGQNVTFRCDPISEHNRLYWYRQTLGQGPEFLTYFQNEAQLEKSRLLSDRFSAERPKGSFSTLEIQRTEQGDSAMYLCASSPSRGGTEAFFGQGTRLTVV.

The chain has TRBV5-1 and TRBJ2-2; weak D call: TRBD2 (6 bases). The CDR3 consists of 14 residues. Trimming left V 0 bases short and J 15 bases short, with 18 bases between. Germline V gene data show CDR1 as SGHRS and CDR2 as YFSETQ. CDR3 in DNA: TGCGCCAGCAGCTTGGCCGACGGGGAACGGGGGTTGTTTTTT. As protein: CASSLADGERGLFF.

V usage is TRBV9 and J usage is TRBJ1-2, with D hard to call. Trimming left V 4 bases short and J 4 bases short, with 8 bases between. Germline-derived CDR1 and CDR2 are SGDLS and YYNGEE. The CDR3 length is 12 residues. The CDR3 protein is CASSLPAYGYTF. CDR3 nucleotides: TGTGCCAGCAGCCTCCCTGCCTATGGCTACACCTTC.

The J gene is TRBJ2-3, the V gene TRBV28; the D gene could be TRBD1 or TRBD2 (5 bases each). The germline V and J ends were trimmed by 5 bases and 2 bases, with 14 bases remaining between them. CDR3 length: 15 amino acids. CDR1 and CDR2 (germline): MDHEN, SYDVKM. CDR3 loop: CASSERDALTDTQYF. The CDR3 DNA is TGTGCCAGCAGTGAACGGGACGCCCTCACAGATACGCAGTATTTT.

This clone was recorded only once. This chain links TRBV4-1 with TRBJ2-5; D may match TRBD1 or TRBD2 (7 bases each). Germline CDR1 MGHRA, CDR2 YSYEKL. The CDR3 contains 16 residues. V lost 4 bases and J lost 4, with 19 bases in between. The CDR3 loop reads CASSLSTGRGLETQYF. The CDR3 DNA reads TGCGCCAGCAGCCTTTCGACAGGGAGGGGATTAGAGACCCAGTACTTC.

The chain joins TRBV27 to TRBJ2-7, with D possibly being TRBD1 (7 bases). The V gene's germline CDR1 is MNHEY and CDR2 SMNVEV (reference sequence). Trimming removed 7 bases from V and 5 bases from J, with 15 bases in between. This CDR3 has 13 residues. CDR3 protein: CASMVLRGDEQYF. The CDR3 bases are TGTGCCAGCATGGTACTCAGGGGGGACGAGCAGTACTTC.

V and J are TRBV4-1 and TRBJ2-1; 12 bases agree with TRBD2. The CDR3 has 15 amino acids. Germline V lookup: CDR1 MGHRA, CDR2 YSYEKL. The V and J ends lost 2 bases and 7 bases, in that order; junction bases with no gene match: 3. CDR3 in DNA: TGCGCCAGCAGCCAAACTAGCGGGAGGTCGAATGAGCAGTTCTTC. Its protein product is CASSQTSGRSNEQFF.

The chain couples TRBV19 to TRBJ1-4; perhaps TRBD1 as D (5 bases). The CDR3 length is 16 residues. Germline CDR1 and CDR2: LNHDA and SQIVND (reference sequence). Between the trimmed V and J ends, which lost 1 base and 7 bases, there was a span of 16 bases. CDR3 coding DNA: TGTGCCAGTAGTATAGTTGGAAGGGACCGTGGTGAAAAACTGTTTTTT. It translates to CASSIVGRDRGEKLFF.

V is TRBV7-2 and J is TRBJ2-1, with 12 positions matching TRBD1. Germline V CDR1 and CDR2: SGHTA, FQGNSA. V lost 8 bases and J lost 2; bases outside the gene matches: 13. This CDR3 is 18 amino acids long. The CDR3 here is CASLKPPGTGGTYNEQFF. The CDR3 nucleotides read TGTGCCAGCCTTAAGCCCCCCGGGACAGGGGGCACCTACAATGAGCAGTTCTTC.

The chain carries TRBV28 and TRBJ2-7; 10 bases line up with TRBD2. V was pared by 2 bases and J by 3 bases, with 4 bases of the junction left unmatched. This CDR3 has 15 residues. CDR1 and CDR2 from the germline V gene are MDHEN and SYDVKM. The CDR3 DNA is TGTGCCAGCAGTTTACCCCGGACTAGCGGCTACGAGCAGTACTTC. As protein: CASSLPRTSGYEQYF.

This chain joins TRBV6-6 and TRBJ2-6; D unresolved. This CDR3 comprises 14 residues. Germline CDR1 is MNHNY and CDR2 is SVGAGI (reference sequence). The ends were cut back, 6 bases at V and 1 base at J, with 7 bases in the middle. CDR3 sequence (DNA): TGTGCCAGCAGCCCCCGTTCTGGGGCCAACGTCCTGACTTTC. It is translated as CASSPRSGANVLTF.

This clone was observed a handful of times. This rearrangement joins TRBV10-3 to TRBJ1-1; TRBD1 agrees at 7 bases. V shed 10 bases, J shed 4 bases, and the junction held 3 bases outside the gene matches. Germline-derived CDR1 and CDR2 are ENHRY and SYGVKD. The CDR3 sequence is 11 residues long. Written as DNA, the CDR3 is TGTGCCAGCAGGGGGATCACTGAAGCTTTCTTT. Amino acid sequence: CASRGITEAFF.

The V call is TRBV4-3, the J call TRBJ2-6, with 10 bases that match TRBD1. Unmatched junction bases numbered 3, after V lost 4 bases and J lost 0 bases. CDR3 length equals 17 residues. Germline lookup yields CDR1 LGHNA and CDR2 YSLEER. CDR3 amino acids: CASSPGQGYSGANVLTF. CDR3 DNA sequence: TGCGCCAGCAGCCCGGGACAGGGGTACTCTGGGGCCAACGTCCTGACTTTC.

V and J are TRBV7-9 and TRBJ2-5; D is uncertain. CDR3 length: 16 residues. Between the trimmed V and J ends, which lost 4 bases and 5 bases, there was a span of 20 bases. Germline CDR1 and CDR2: SEHNR and FQNEAQ (reference sequence). The CDR3 spells CASSSQSSLAWETQYF. Written as DNA, the CDR3 is TGTGCCAGCAGCTCCCAGTCGTCCTTAGCATGGGAGACCCAGTACTTC.

This CDR3 reads CASSLTLQGGQPQHF. DNA for the CDR3: TGTGCCAGCAGTCTCACCCTTCAGGGGGGACAGCCCCAGCATTTT. The chain has TRBV28 and TRBJ1-5, with 7 nucleotides matching TRBD1. The CDR3 runs 15 residues. With 5 bases clipped from V and 7 bases from J, the junction kept 11 bases outside the gene matches. The V gene's germline CDR1 is MDHEN and CDR2 SYDVKM.

This chain uses TRBV7-9 with TRBJ2-1; 14 bases map to TRBD2. This CDR3 is built from 17 residues. The trim removed 5 bases at V and 3 bases at J, leaving 6 bases unmatched. Germline assignment: CDR1 SEHNR and CDR2 FQNEAQ (reference sequence). The CDR3 loop is CASSGRLAGGLYNEQFF. As DNA, the CDR3 is TGTGCCAGCAGCGGGAGACTAGCGGGAGGGCTCTACAATGAGCAGTTCTTC.

V usage is TRBV27 and J usage is TRBJ2-7; TRBD1 matches at 8 bases. The germline CDR1 and CDR2 sequences are MNHEY and SMNVEV (reference sequence). The CDR3 has 14 residues. With V trimmed by 0 bases and J by 3 bases, 1 base remained unmatched. The CDR3 nucleotides are TGTGCCAGCAGTTTATCACAGGGGGGCTACGAGCAGTACTTC. It yields the protein CASSLSQGGYEQYF.

The rearrangement links TRBV28 to TRBJ1-1, with D possibly TRBD1 on 5 matching bases. V was shortened by 3 bases and J by 5 bases, with 16 bases between the two germline ends. CDR3 length: 15 amino acids. The germline V gene encodes CDR1 MDHEN and CDR2 SYDVKM. The CDR3 spells CASSFKRGGGTEAFF. CDR3 nucleotides: TGTGCCAGCAGTTTCAAAAGGGGCGGCGGGACTGAAGCTTTCTTT.